The 16 T cell receptor beta chains reported below all come from one sample, sequenced in a study of CD8 T cells in Susac syndrome. RNA in amounts of about 0.5 to 1 ug was reverse transcribed with random hexamers. One entry per CDR3 protein, called by TCRdb with MiXCR from the immunoSEQ multiplex PCR reads. The sample holds about 200,000 distinct CDR3 sequences; 91% are singletons and the top ten take 0.085% to 0.1%. Sequenced sample: CD4+ T cells from PBMCs. These receptors all come from a human donor with Susac syndrome.

V and J are TRBV18 and TRBJ2-5; the match to TRBD2 covers 9 bases. Germline V gene sequence: CDR1 KGHSH, CDR2 LQKENI. The CDR3 runs 14 residues. V lost 1 base and J lost 3; bases outside the gene matches: 0. In nucleotides, the CDR3 is TGTGCCAGCTCACCACGACTAGCGGAAGAGACCCAGTACTTC. The encoded protein is CASSPRLAEETQYF. The variable domain in full, completed from reference TRBV18 and TRBJ2-5, reads NAGVMQNPRHLVRRRGQEARLRCSPMKGHSHVYWYRQLPEEGLKFMVYLQKENIIDESGMPKERFSAEFPKEGPSILRIQQVVRGDSAAYFCASSPRLAEETQYFGPGTRLLVL.

The chain combines TRBV4-1 with TRBJ2-1; 7 bases are a match to TRBD2. V lost 3 bases to trimming and J lost 4 bases; unmatched junction nucleotides: 6. Per germline, CDR1 MGHRA and CDR2 YSYEKL. CDR3 length equals 15 residues. The CDR3 protein is CASSQGGTTYNEQFF. The CDR3 region has the DNA TGCGCCAGCAGCCAGGGTGGGACTACTTACAATGAGCAGTTCTTC.

This clonotype has only one observation. The V and J genes are TRBV6-5 and TRBJ1-1; D unclear. The CDR3 is made up of 14 amino acids. Trimming pared 6 bases from V and 0 bases from J, leaving 11 bases between. Germline V CDR1 and CDR2: MNHEY, SVGAGI. The CDR3 DNA reads as TGTGCCAGCAGCCTCGAATACTTGAACACTGAAGCTTTCTTT. Protein sequence: CASSLEYLNTEAFF.

This clonotype has just one count. The rearrangement uses TRBV10-3 and TRBJ2-7; TRBD2 aligns across 7 bases. Losses at the gene ends were 10 bases for V and 0 bases for J; bases not matched to a gene: 3. The CDR3 is 12 amino acids. Germline V lookup: CDR1 ENHRY, CDR2 SYGVKD. The CDR3 here is CATGGISYEQYF. In nucleotides, the CDR3 is TGTGCCACCGGGGGGATCTCCTACGAGCAGTACTTC.

A note on this clonotype: Its ends do not fully match the called genes, so a read error is possible. CDR3 sequence: CASSERGTESNQPQHF. DNA for the CDR3: TGTGCTAGCAGCGAAAGAGGGACAGAAAGCAATCAGCCCCAGCATTTT. V usage is TRBV7-7 and J usage is TRBJ1-5; 7 nucleotides agree with TRBD1. Germline V gives CDR1 SSHAT, CDR2 FNYEAQ (reference sequence). The CDR3 contains 16 residues.

DNA for the CDR3: TGTGCCAGCAGTGTCGGTCGAGACACTGAAGCTTTCTTT. Translated: CASSVGRDTEAFF. This chain joins TRBV6-1 and TRBJ1-1; D is unresolved. Germline loops: CDR1 MNHNS, CDR2 SASEGT. The V gene lost 4 bases and the J gene lost 3 bases, with 9 bases spanning the gap. The CDR3 runs 13 residues.

This sequence joins TRBV12-3 or TRBV12-4 and TRBJ2-3; D is undetermined. V lost 6 bases and J 4 bases, leaving 11 bases between the germline ends. This CDR3 contains 13 residues. CDR3 DNA: TGTGCCAGCAGCCCTATGGGATCAGATACGCAGTATTTT. This codes for CASSPMGSDTQYF.

The V and J genes are TRBV11-2 and TRBJ2-1; the match to TRBD2 covers 13 bases. The CDR3 contains 19 residues. The J segment lost 4 bases and the V segment lost 2 bases, leaving 11 bases of the junction unmatched. Germline CDR1 SGHAT, CDR2 FQNNGV. The CDR3 loop reads CASSLRTSGSFLGYNEQFF. For the CDR3, the DNA is TGTGCCAGCAGCTTACGGACTAGCGGGAGCTTCCTGGGGTACAATGAGCAGTTCTTC.

The chain employs TRBV30 and TRBJ1-1; tentative D call: TRBD1 (6 bases). The CDR3 has 13 amino acids. CDR1 and CDR2 (germline): GTSNPN, SVGIG (reference sequence). V gave up 7 bases and J gave up 0 bases, with 12 bases separating them. CDR3 in DNA: TGTGCCTACAGGGACGACGTGAACACTGAAGCTTTCTTT. This gives the protein CAYRDDVNTEAFF.

This clonotype was seen just once. The chain uses TRBV27 and TRBJ1-5; D unclear. Between the trimmed V and J ends, which lost 8 bases and 3 bases, there was a span of 11 bases. The germline CDR1 and CDR2 sequences are MNHEY and SMNVEV (reference sequence). The CDR3 contains 13 residues. CDR3 DNA: TGTGCCAGCTCAAGACTGGACAATCAGCCCCAGCATTTT. Amino acids: CASSRLDNQPQHF.

This chain uses TRBV13 with TRBJ1-4, with D maybe TRBD1 (5 bases). The CDR3 has 19 residues. V was pared by 7 bases and J by 0 bases, with 24 bases between. Germline lookup yields CDR1 PRHDT and CDR2 FYEKMQ (reference sequence). The CDR3 DNA reads TGTGCCAGCACCCTCGGCGGGACGTCCGTTCGTGCAACTAATGAAAAACTGTTTTTT. Translated: CASTLGGTSVRATNEKLFF.

As DNA, the CDR3 is TGCAGTGCTAGAGAACTAGGGATGAACACTGAAGCTTTCTTT. Amino acids: CSARELGMNTEAFF. V is TRBV20-1 and J is TRBJ1-1, with D unclear. With 0 bases removed from V and 0 bases from J, the gap between germline ends came to 8 bases. The germline gives CDR1 DFQATT, CDR2 SNEGSKA (reference sequence). This CDR3 is built from 14 residues.

This CDR3 reads CASSIPGEITEAFF. In DNA, the CDR3 is TGTGCCAGTAGTATTCCAGGGGAGATCACTGAAGCTTTCTTT. This chain links TRBV19 with TRBJ1-1, with D maybe TRBD1 (6 bases). V dropped 3 bases and J dropped 4 bases, with 12 bases sitting between them. Germline lookup yields CDR1 LNHDA and CDR2 SQIVND (reference sequence). The CDR3 length is 14 residues.

The chain links TRBV20-1 to TRBJ2-5, with 7 bases fitting TRBD1. Germline V gives CDR1 DFQATT, CDR2 SNEGSKA (reference sequence). Germline trimming cut 4 bases from V and 3 bases from J; bases unmatched to any gene: 8. The CDR3 is 14 residues long. CDR3 coding DNA: TGCAGTGCTAAAACGGGACAGAGCAAAGAGACCCAGTACTTC. It yields the protein CSAKTGQSKETQYF.

The chain couples TRBV3-1 to TRBJ2-7; the D gene is possibly TRBD1 (6 bases). The germline V gene encodes CDR1 LGHDT and CDR2 YNNKEL (reference sequence). The CDR3 loop spans 14 amino acids. With 5 bases removed from V and 5 bases from J, the gap between germline ends came to 16 bases. In nucleotides, the CDR3 is TGTGCCAGCAGCAACTCCGGGACATCGGACGAGCAGTACTTC. Translating it yields CASSNSGTSDEQYF.

This chain uses TRBV19 with TRBJ1-2; 10 bases agree with TRBD1. Unmatched junction bases numbered 9, after V lost 4 bases and J lost 7 bases. The CDR3 extends over 15 amino acids. The germline gives CDR1 LNHDA, CDR2 SQIVND (reference sequence). The CDR3 coding sequence is TGTGCCAGTAGTAAAGGGACAGGGGAATACGGTGGCTACACCTTC. Translated: CASSKGTGEYGGYTF.